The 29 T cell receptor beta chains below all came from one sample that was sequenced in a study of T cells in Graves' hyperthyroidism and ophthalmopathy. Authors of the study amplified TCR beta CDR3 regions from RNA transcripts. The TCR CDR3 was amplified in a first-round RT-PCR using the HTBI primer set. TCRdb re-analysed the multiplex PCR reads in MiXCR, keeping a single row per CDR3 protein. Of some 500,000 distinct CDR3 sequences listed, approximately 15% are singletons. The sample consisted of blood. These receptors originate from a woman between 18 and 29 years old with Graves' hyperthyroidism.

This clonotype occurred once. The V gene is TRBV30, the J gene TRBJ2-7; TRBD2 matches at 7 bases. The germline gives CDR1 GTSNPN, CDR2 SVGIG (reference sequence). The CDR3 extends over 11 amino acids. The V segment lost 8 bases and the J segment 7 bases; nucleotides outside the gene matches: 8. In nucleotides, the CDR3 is TGTGCCCGGAACGGGGGAGGGGAGCAGTACTTC. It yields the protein CARNGGGEQYF.

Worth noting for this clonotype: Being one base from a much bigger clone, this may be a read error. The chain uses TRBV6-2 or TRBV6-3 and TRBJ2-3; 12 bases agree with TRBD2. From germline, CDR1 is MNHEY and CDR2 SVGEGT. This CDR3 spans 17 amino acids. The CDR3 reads CPSSPRTSGDYTDTQYF. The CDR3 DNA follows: TGTCCCAGCAGTCCCAGGACTAGCGGGGACTACACAGATACGCAGTATTTT.

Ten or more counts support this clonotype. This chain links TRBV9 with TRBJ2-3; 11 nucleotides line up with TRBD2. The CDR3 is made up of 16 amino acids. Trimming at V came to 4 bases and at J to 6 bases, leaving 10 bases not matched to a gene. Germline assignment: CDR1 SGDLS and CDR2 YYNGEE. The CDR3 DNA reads TGTGCCAGCAGCCCCCGTACTAGCGGGAGCCCCGATACGCAGTATTTT. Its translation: CASSPRTSGSPDTQYF. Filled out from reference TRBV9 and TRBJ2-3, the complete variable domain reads DSGVTQTPKHLITATGQRVTLRCSPRSGDLSVYWYQQSLDQGLQFLIQYYNGEERAKGNILERFSAQQFPDLHSELNLSSLELGDSALYFCASSPRTSGSPDTQYFGPGTRLTVL.

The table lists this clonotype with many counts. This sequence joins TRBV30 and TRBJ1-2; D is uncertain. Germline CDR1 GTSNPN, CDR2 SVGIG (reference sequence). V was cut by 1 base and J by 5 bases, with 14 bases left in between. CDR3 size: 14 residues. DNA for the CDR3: TGTGCCTGGAGTGACCGCGGACTCTTATATGGCTACACCTTC. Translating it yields CAWSDRGLLYGYTF.

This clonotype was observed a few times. CDR3: CSASRQPADGYTF. The CDR3 DNA is TGCAGTGCTAGCCGCCAGCCAGCGGACGGCTACACCTTC. This rearrangement joins TRBV20-1 to TRBJ1-2; D not resolved. This CDR3 region has 13 residues. Trimming stripped 3 bases from V and 8 bases from J, with 16 bases between. Germline-derived CDR1 and CDR2 are DFQATT and SNEGSKA (reference sequence).

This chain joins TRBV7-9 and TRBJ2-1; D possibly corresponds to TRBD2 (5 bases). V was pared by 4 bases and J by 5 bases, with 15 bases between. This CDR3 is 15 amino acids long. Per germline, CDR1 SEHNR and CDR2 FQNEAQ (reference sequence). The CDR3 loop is CASSSHLAQNNEQFF. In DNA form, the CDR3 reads TGTGCCAGCAGCTCACATCTAGCACAAAACAATGAGCAGTTCTTC.

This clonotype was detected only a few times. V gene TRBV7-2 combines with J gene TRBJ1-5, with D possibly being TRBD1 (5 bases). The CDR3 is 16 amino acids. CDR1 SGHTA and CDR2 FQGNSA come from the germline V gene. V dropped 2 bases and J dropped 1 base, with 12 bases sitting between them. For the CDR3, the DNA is TGTGCCAGCAGCTTAAGATACCAGGGAAGCAATCAGCCCCAGCATTTT. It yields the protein CASSLRYQGSNQPQHF. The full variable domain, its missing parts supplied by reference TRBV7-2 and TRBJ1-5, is GAGVSQSPSNKVTEKGKDVELRCDPISGHTALYWYRQSLGQGLEFLIYFQGNSAPDKSGLPSDRFSAERTGGSVSTLTIQRTQQEDSAVYLCASSLRYQGSNQPQHFGDGTRLSIL.

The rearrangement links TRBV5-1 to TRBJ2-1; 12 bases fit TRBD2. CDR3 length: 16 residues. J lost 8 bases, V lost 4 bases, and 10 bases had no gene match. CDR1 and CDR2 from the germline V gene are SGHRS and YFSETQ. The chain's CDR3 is CASSQGLAGLHDEQFF. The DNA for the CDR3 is TGCGCCAGCAGCCAGGGACTAGCGGGTCTACATGATGAGCAGTTCTTC.

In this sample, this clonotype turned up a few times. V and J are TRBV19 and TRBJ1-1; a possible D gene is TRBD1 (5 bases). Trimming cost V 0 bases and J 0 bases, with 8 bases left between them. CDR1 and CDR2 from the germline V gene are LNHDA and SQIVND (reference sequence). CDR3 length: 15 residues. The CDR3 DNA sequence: TGTGCCAGTAGTATAGAGGGGGTCATGAACACTGAAGCTTTCTTT. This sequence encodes CASSIEGVMNTEAFF. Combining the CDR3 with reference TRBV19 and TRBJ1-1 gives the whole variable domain DGGITQSPKYLFRKEGQNVTLSCEQNLNHDAMYWYRQDPGQGLRLIYYSQIVNDFQKGDIAEGYSVSREKKESFPLTVTSAQKNPTAFYLCASSIEGVMNTEAFFGQGTRLTVV.

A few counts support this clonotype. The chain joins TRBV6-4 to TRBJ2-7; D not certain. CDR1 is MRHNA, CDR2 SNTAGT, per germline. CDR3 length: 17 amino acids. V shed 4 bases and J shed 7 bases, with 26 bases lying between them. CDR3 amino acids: CASSVLAVRAFLGEQYV. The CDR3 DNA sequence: TGTGCCAGCAGTGTCTTGGCAGTCCGTGCCTTTCTTGGTGAGCAGTACGTC.

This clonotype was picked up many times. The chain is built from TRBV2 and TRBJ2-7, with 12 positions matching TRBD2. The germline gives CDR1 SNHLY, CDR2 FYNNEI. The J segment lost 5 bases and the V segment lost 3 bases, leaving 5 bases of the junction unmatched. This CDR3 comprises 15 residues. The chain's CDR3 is CASSDETSGSNEQYF. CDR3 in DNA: TGTGCCAGCAGTGACGAGACTAGCGGGAGTAACGAGCAGTACTTC.

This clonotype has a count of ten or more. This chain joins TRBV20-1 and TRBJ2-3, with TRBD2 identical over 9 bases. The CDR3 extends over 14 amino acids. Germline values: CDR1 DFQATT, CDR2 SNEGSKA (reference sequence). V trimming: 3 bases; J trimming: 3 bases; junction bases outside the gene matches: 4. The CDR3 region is CSASVLAGTDTQYF. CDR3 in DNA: TGCAGTGCTAGTGTCCTAGCGGGGACAGATACGCAGTATTTT.

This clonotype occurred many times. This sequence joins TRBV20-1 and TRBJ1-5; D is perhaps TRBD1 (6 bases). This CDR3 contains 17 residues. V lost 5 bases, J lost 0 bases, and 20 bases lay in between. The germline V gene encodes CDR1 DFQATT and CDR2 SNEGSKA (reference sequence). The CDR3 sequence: CSALTGGQRHSNQPQHF. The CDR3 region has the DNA TGCAGTGCTTTGACAGGTGGGCAGAGGCATAGCAATCAGCCCCAGCATTTT.

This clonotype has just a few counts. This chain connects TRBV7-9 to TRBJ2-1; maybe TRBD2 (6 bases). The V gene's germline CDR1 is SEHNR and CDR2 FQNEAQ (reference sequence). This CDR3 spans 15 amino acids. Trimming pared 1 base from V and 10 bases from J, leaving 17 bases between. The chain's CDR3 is CASSLDGLAPREQFF. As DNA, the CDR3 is TGTGCCAGCAGCTTAGACGGTCTAGCGCCGAGAGAGCAGTTCTTC.

The CDR3 nucleotides read TGTGCCAGCAGCCTAGTGAGGGGGCAGAACACTGAAGCTTTCTTT. As protein: CASSLVRGQNTEAFF. The chain links TRBV7-8 to TRBJ1-1; 7 nucleotides line up with TRBD1. V lost 5 bases, J lost 1 base, and 7 bases stayed unmatched. Germline CDR1 reads SGHVS; CDR2 reads FQNEAQ. The CDR3 is 15 residues long.

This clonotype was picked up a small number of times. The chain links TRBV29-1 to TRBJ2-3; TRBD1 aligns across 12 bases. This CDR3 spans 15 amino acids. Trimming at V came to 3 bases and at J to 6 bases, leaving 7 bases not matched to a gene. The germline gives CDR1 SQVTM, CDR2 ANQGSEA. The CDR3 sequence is CSVEKGQGAGDTQYF. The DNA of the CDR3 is TGCAGCGTTGAGAAGGGACAGGGGGCTGGGGATACGCAGTATTTT.

The CDR3 sequence: CSGLPSGTSKGYTF. DNA of the CDR3: TGCAGCGGTCTCCCGTCAGGGACAAGTAAAGGCTACACCTTC. V gene TRBV29-1 combines with J gene TRBJ1-2; a possible D gene is TRBD1 (6 bases). This CDR3 is built from 14 residues. Trimming left V 7 bases short and J 8 bases short, with 23 bases between. From germline, CDR1 is SQVTM and CDR2 ANQGSEA.

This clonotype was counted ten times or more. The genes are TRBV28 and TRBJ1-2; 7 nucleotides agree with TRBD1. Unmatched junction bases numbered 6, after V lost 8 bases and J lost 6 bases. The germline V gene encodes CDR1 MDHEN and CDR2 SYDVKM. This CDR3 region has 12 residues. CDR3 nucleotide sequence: TGTGCCAGCTTGTGGACAGGAAATGGCTACACCTTC. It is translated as CASLWTGNGYTF.

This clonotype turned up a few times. CDR3 sequence reads: CASSLNSGRAPETQYF. The CDR3 coding sequence is TGCGCCAGCAGCTTAAATAGCGGGAGGGCCCCAGAGACCCAGTACTTC. The V and J genes are TRBV5-1 and TRBJ2-5, with 11 positions matching TRBD2. Germline trimming cut 2 bases from V and 4 bases from J; bases unmatched to any gene: 7. The CDR3 is 16 amino acids. Germline CDR1 reads SGHRS; CDR2 reads YFSETQ.

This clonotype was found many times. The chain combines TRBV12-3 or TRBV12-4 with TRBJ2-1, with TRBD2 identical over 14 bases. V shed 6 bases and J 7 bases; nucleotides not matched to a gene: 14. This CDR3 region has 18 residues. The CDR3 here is CASSRGGRLAGGPNEQFF. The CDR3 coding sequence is TGTGCCAGCAGCCGCGGGGGGAGACTAGCGGGAGGGCCGAATGAGCAGTTCTTC.

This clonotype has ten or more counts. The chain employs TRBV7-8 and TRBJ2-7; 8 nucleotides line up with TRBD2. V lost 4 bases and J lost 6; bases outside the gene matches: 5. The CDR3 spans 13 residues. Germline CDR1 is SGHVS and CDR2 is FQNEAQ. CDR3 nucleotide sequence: TGTGCCAGCAGCTCGGGACTAGGCTCCGAGCAGTACGTC. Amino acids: CASSSGLGSEQYV.

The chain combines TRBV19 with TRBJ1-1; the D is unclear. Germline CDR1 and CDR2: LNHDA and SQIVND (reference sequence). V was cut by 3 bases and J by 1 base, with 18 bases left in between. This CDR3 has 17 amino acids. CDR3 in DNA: TGTGCCAGTAGTATGGTCCCCCATAGGACGGAGAACACTGAAGCTTTCTTT. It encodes CASSMVPHRTENTEAFF.

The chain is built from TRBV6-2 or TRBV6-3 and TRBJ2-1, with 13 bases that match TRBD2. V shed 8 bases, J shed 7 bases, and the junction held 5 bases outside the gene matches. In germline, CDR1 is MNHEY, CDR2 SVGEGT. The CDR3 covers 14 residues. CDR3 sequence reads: CASGRTSGRNEQFF. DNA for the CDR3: TGTGCCAGCGGGCGGACTAGCGGGAGAAATGAGCAGTTCTTC.

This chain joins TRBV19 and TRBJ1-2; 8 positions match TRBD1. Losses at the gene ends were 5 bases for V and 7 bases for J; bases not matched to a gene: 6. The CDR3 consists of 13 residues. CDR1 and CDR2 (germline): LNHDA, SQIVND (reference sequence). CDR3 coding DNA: TGTGCCAGTAGTTGGCAGGGGGCGCCTGGCTACACCTTC. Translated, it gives CASSWQGAPGYTF.

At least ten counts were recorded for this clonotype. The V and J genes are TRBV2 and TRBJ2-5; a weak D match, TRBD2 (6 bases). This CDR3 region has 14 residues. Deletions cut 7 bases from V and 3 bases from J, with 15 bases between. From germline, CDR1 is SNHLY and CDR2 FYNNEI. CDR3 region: CASTPGLGEETQYF. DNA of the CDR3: TGTGCCAGCACCCCGGGACTTGGCGAAGAGACCCAGTACTTC.

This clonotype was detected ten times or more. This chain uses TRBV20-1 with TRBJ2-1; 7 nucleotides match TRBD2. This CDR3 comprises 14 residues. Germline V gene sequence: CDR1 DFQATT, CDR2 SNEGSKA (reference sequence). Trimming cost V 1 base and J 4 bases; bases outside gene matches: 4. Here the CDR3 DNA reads TGCAGTGCTAGAGGGACTAGAGTTTACAATGAGCAGTTCTTC. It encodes CSARGTRVYNEQFF.

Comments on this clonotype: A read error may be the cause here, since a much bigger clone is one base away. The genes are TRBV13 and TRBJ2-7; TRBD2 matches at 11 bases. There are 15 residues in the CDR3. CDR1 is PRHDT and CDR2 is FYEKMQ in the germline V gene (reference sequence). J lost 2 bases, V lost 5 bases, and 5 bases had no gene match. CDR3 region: CASSQTSGGPYEQYF. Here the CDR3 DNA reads TGTGCCAGCAGCCAAACTAGCGGGGGCCCCTACGAGCAGTACTTC.

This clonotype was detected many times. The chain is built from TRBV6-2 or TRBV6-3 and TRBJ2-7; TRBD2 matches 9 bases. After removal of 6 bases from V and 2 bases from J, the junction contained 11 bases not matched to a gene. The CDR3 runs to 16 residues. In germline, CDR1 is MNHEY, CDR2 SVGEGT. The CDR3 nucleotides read TGTGCCAGCAGCCCTACCCCAGCGGGAGGCACCTACGAGCAGTACTTC. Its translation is CASSPTPAGGTYEQYF.

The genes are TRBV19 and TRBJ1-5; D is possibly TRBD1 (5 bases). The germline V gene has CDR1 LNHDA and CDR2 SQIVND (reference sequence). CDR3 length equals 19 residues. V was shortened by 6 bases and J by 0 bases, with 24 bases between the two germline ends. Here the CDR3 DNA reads TGTGCCAGTAGGGCCGCGGGACCGATACCCCCTTATAGCAATCAGCCCCAGCATTTT. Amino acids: CASRAAGPIPPYSNQPQHF. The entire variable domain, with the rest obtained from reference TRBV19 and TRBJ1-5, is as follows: DGGITQSPKYLFRKEGQNVTLSCEQNLNHDAMYWYRQDPGQGLRLIYYSQIVNDFQKGDIAEGYSVSREKKESFPLTVTSAQKNPTAFYLCASRAAGPIPPYSNQPQHFGDGTRLSIL.